One sample yielded the 21 T cell receptor beta chains listed below, sequenced in a study of read filtering for tumor transcriptome and immune sequencing. From roughly 400 ng of RNA, a library with molecular barcoded alpha/delta and beta/gamma adaptors was made. Via MiXCR, TCRdb re-called the reads, giving one row per CDR3 protein. The sample consists of tens of thousands of distinct CDR3 sequences, roughly 21% of them appearing once. Sequencing input: a population of CD138-negative cells sorted from bone marrow. These receptors were collected from a donor at least 40 years old with multiple myeloma.

The sample holds a few counts of this clonotype. The V gene is TRBV18, the J gene TRBJ1-5; D unclear. The V and J ends lost 6 bases and 11 bases respectively, with 14 bases between them. The CDR3 has 12 amino acids. The germline V gene has CDR1 KGHSH and CDR2 LQKENI. CDR3 nucleotides: TGTGCCAGCTCTCCTGGACGGCTGGCCCAGCATTTT. Amino acid sequence: CASSPGRLAQHF.

Comments on this clonotype: Given a much more abundant clone one base away, this may be a read error. The V and J genes are TRBV24-1 and TRBJ2-2; D call uncertain. The CDR3 extends over 17 amino acids. Germline CDR1 is KGHDR and CDR2 is SFDVKD. The CDR3: CATSGLSQKPFTGELFF. The CDR3 DNA is TGTGCCACCAGTGGTTTGTCACAGAAACCTTTCACCGGGGAGCTGTTTTTT.

This clonotype appeared many times. The V call is TRBV20-1, the J call TRBJ2-5; a possible D gene is TRBD2 (5 bases). The CDR3 length is 14 residues. The germline gives CDR1 DFQATT, CDR2 SNEGSKA (reference sequence). Trimming removed 6 bases at V and 4 bases at J, with 18 bases between. The CDR3 DNA sequence: TGCAGTGCCGAAGCGACTCGGGGTTTAGAGACCCAGTACTTC. It codes for CSAEATRGLETQYF.

The chain is built from TRBV7-9 and TRBJ1-4; D unclear. The CDR3 is 16 residues long. Germline loops: CDR1 SEHNR, CDR2 FQNEAQ (reference sequence). V was cut by 6 bases and J by 0 bases, with 14 bases left in between. CDR3 protein: CASRPPWTTTNEKLFF. CDR3 DNA: TGTGCCAGCAGACCCCCGTGGACGACAACTAATGAAAAACTGTTTTTT.

This clonotype appeared many times. V is TRBV7-9 and J is TRBJ2-5; 11 nucleotides match TRBD1. The V segment lost 4 bases and the J segment 2 bases; nucleotides outside the gene matches: 9. Germline CDR1 reads SEHNR; CDR2 reads FQNEAQ (reference sequence). The CDR3 totals 17 residues. The CDR3 spells CASSSPPRDRGQETQYF. The CDR3 DNA reads as TGTGCCAGCAGCTCGCCGCCCCGGGACAGGGGGCAAGAGACCCAGTACTTC. Full variable domain (remainder filled in from reference TRBV7-9 and TRBJ2-5): DTGVSQNPRHKITKRGQNVTFRCDPISEHNRLYWYRQTLGQGPEFLTYFQNEAQLEKSRLLSDRFSAERPKGSFSTLEIQRTEQGDSAMYLCASSSPPRDRGQETQYFGPGTRLLVL.

This clonotype was seen repeatedly, ten times or more. This chain connects TRBV28 to TRBJ1-2; tentative D call: TRBD1 (5 bases). The CDR3 is made up of 14 amino acids. CDR1 is MDHEN, CDR2 SYDVKM, per germline. V lost 7 bases and J lost 1, with 13 bases in between. The CDR3 DNA reads as TGTGCCAGCAAGCGGGCAGGGAATAACTATGGCTACACCTTC. Its translation is CASKRAGNNYGYTF.

This clonotype was counted many times. The chain recombines TRBV5-1 with TRBJ1-1; 9 nucleotides agree with TRBD1. The germline V gene has CDR1 SGHRS and CDR2 YFSETQ. CDR3 length: 12 residues. J lost 7 bases, V lost 4 bases, and 2 bases had no gene match. The CDR3, as DNA: TGCGCCAGCAGCAAGGACAGGGGTGAAGCTTTCTTT. Translated, it gives CASSKDRGEAFF.

The J gene is TRBJ2-5, the V gene TRBV12-3 or TRBV12-4; TRBD1 matches at 8 bases. Germline trimming cut 10 bases from V and 1 base from J; bases unmatched to any gene: 5. The CDR3 length is 13 residues. The CDR3 spells CATGDRSQETQYF. The CDR3 nucleotides read TGTGCCACCGGGGACAGGAGCCAAGAGACCCAGTACTTC.

This chain connects TRBV18 to TRBJ1-1; no clear D. V was pared by 3 bases and J by 3 bases, with 8 bases between. The CDR3 runs 13 residues. CDR1 and CDR2 from the germline V gene are KGHSH and LQKENI. The CDR3 DNA reads TGTGCCAGCTCACCGAGTAGCGACACTGAAGCTTTCTTT. Amino acids: CASSPSSDTEAFF.

This clonotype has just a few counts. One base away lies a much larger clone, so this may be a sequencing read error. The chain couples TRBV7-3 to TRBJ1-6, with no clear D. Germline assignment: CDR1 SGHTA and CDR2 FQGTGA. This CDR3 spans 13 amino acids. The chain's CDR3 is CASSLNLVSPLRF. The DNA of the CDR3 is TGTGCCAGCAGCTTAAATCTGGTTTCACCCCTCCGCTTT.

This clonotype was counted at least ten times. The chain is built from TRBV20-1 and TRBJ1-5, with TRBD1 identical over 10 bases. This CDR3 has 15 amino acids. Germline V gives CDR1 DFQATT, CDR2 SNEGSKA (reference sequence). Trimming removed 3 bases from V and 4 bases from J; junction bases left unmatched: 6. The CDR3 reads CSAREGQGRNQPQHF. For the CDR3, the DNA is TGCAGTGCTAGGGAGGGACAGGGGCGAAATCAGCCCCAGCATTTT.

This clonotype appeared many times. The rearrangement joins TRBV18 to TRBJ2-3; 10 bases fit TRBD2. V trimming: 0 bases; J trimming: 7 bases; junction bases outside the gene matches: 7. CDR1 KGHSH and CDR2 LQKENI come from the germline V gene. The CDR3 loop spans 16 amino acids. Here the CDR3 DNA reads TGTGCCAGCTCACCACCGAGCGGGGGGGCCGGAAATACGCAGTATTTT. It specifies CASSPPSGGAGNTQYF.

Many counts were recorded for this clonotype. The chain uses TRBV2 and TRBJ1-6; a possible D gene is TRBD1 (5 bases). Per the germline V gene, CDR1 is SNHLY and CDR2 is FYNNEI. The V end was cut by 7 bases, the J end by 7 bases, with 17 bases between. This CDR3 is built from 15 residues. In nucleotides, the CDR3 is TGTGCCAGCAAACGGGGGGGAGGGATGAATTCACCCCTCCACTTT. This codes for CASKRGGGMNSPLHF.

The table lists this clonotype with many counts. The chain carries TRBV3-1 and TRBJ2-1; 8 bases agree with TRBD2. The trim removed 3 bases at V and 8 bases at J, leaving 9 bases unmatched. The CDR3 has 15 residues. CDR1 is LGHDT and CDR2 is YNNKEL in the germline V gene (reference sequence). The CDR3 DNA reads as TGTGCCAGCAGCCAGCCGGGACTAGGCGTCTATGAGCAGTTCTTC. Translation: CASSQPGLGVYEQFF.

Comments on this clonotype: It may be a read error: a sequence one base away is much more abundant. CDR3 loop: CASNNRENSPFHF. The DNA for the CDR3 is TGTGCCAGTAATAATCGAGAGAATTCACCCTTCCACTTT. The chain combines TRBV19 with TRBJ1-6, with D unresolved. CDR1 is LNHDA and CDR2 is SQIVND in the germline V gene (reference sequence). The CDR3 consists of 13 residues.

In this sample, this clonotype turned up a few times. The chain links TRBV6-2 or TRBV6-3 to TRBJ2-3; 10 nucleotides align to TRBD2. Germline assignment: CDR1 MNHEY and CDR2 SVGEGT. This CDR3 region has 15 residues. Unmatched junction bases numbered 10, after V lost 5 bases and J lost 8 bases. The CDR3 DNA reads as TGTGCCAGCAGTCAGGGACTAGCGCCCCGGGGTACGCAGTATTTT. Amino acids: CASSQGLAPRGTQYF.

V and J are TRBV4-1 and TRBJ2-5; 12 bases match TRBD2. The CDR3 is made up of 18 amino acids. Germline V gene lookup returns CDR1 MGHRA and CDR2 YSYEKL. Losses at the gene ends were 3 bases for V and 5 bases for J; bases not matched to a gene: 13. The CDR3 reads CASSHVGLAGGPAETQYF. The CDR3 DNA reads as TGCGCCAGCAGCCACGTCGGTCTAGCGGGGGGGCCGGCGGAGACCCAGTACTTC.

Worth noting for this clonotype: This may be a read error, as it is one base from a much larger clone. This chain connects TRBV7-9 to TRBJ1-2; no firm D call. This CDR3 region has 10 residues. V lost 2 bases and J 7 bases, leaving 2 bases between the germline ends. Germline loops: CDR1 SEHNR, CDR2 FQNEAQ (reference sequence). DNA for the CDR3: TGTGCCAGCAGCTTACGTGGCTACACCTTC. Its translation: CASSLRGYTF.

This clonotype has just a few counts. The rearrangement uses TRBV5-1 and TRBJ2-2, with a weak D call TRBD2 (8 bases). CDR3 length: 16 amino acids. The V and J ends lost 0 bases and 5 bases respectively, with 14 bases between them. Germline V gives CDR1 SGHRS, CDR2 YFSETQ. The CDR3 bases are TGCGCCAGCAGCTTGGCCGGGAGGGGGCAAACCGGGGAGCTGTTTTTT. Translated: CASSLAGRGQTGELFF. The variable domain in full, with the rest retrieved from reference TRBV5-1 and TRBJ2-2, is KAGVTQTPRYLIKTRGQQVTLSCSPISGHRSVSWYQQTPGQGLQFLFEYFSETQRNKGNFPGRFSGRQFSNSRSEMNVSTLELGDSALYLCASSLAGRGQTGELFFGEGSRLTVL.

This clonotype was counted many times. This chain links TRBV5-1 with TRBJ2-3; no reliable D call. The ends were cut back, 3 bases at V and 3 bases at J, with 11 bases in the middle. CDR3 length equals 14 residues. Germline loops: CDR1 SGHRS, CDR2 YFSETQ. The CDR3: CASSSSDGTDTQYF. The DNA of the CDR3 is TGCGCCAGCAGCTCTTCTGACGGTACAGATACGCAGTATTTT. The variable domain in full, with the rest retrieved from reference TRBV5-1 and TRBJ2-3, is KAGVTQTPRYLIKTRGQQVTLSCSPISGHRSVSWYQQTPGQGLQFLFEYFSETQRNKGNFPGRFSGRQFSNSRSEMNVSTLELGDSALYLCASSSSDGTDTQYFGPGTRLTVL.

This clonotype was observed at least ten times. CDR3 nucleotide sequence: TGCAGTGCTAGAGCCAGGGCACAGCCCCAGCATTTT. Protein: CSARARAQPQHF. The genes are TRBV20-1 and TRBJ1-5; possible D gene TRBD1, 5 bases. The CDR3 contains 12 residues. V lost 1 base, J lost 7 bases, and 8 bases lay in between. Germline CDR1 DFQATT, CDR2 SNEGSKA (reference sequence).